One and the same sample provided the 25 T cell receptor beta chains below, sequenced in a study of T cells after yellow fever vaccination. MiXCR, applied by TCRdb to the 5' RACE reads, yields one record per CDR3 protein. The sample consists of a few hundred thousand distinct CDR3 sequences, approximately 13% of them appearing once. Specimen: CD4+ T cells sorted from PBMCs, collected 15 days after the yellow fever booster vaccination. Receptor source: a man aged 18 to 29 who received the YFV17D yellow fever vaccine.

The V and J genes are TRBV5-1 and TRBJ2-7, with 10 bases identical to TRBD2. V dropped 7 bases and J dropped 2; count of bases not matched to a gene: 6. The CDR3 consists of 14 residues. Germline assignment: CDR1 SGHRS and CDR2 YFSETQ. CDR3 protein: CASQAGGAPYEQYF. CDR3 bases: TGCGCCAGCCAAGCGGGGGGGGCTCCCTACGAGCAGTACTTC.

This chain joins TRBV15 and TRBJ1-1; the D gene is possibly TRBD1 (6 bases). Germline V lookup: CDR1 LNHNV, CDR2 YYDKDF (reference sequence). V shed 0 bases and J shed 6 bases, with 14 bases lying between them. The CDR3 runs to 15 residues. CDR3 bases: TGTGCCACCAGCAGAGATCTTGGGGGCGCATCTGAAGCTTTCTTT. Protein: CATSRDLGGASEAFF.

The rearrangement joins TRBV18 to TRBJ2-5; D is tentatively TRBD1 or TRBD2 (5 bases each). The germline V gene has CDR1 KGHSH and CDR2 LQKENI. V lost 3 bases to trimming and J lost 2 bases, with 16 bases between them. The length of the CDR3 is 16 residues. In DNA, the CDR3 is TGTGCCAGCTCACCTATCTTCGGGGCAGCTCAAGAGACCCAGTACTTC. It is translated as CASSPIFGAAQETQYF.

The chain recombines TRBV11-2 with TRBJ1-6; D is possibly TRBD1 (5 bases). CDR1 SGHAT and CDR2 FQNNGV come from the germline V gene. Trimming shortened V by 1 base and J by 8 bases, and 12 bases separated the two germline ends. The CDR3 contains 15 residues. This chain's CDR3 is CASSLAAGWDSPLHF. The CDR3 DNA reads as TGTGCCAGCAGCTTAGCGGCAGGGTGGGATTCACCCCTCCACTTT.

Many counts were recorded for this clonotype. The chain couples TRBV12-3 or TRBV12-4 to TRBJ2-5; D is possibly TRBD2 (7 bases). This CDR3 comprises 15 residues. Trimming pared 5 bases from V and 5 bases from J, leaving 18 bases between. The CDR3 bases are TGTGCCAGCAGTCCCCGTGGGGGGGCGGCGGAGACCCAGTACTTC. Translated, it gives CASSPRGGAAETQYF.

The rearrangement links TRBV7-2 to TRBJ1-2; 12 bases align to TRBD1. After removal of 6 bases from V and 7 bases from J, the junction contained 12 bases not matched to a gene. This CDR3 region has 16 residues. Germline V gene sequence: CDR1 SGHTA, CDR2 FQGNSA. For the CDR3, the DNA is TGTGCCAGCAGGGGAGGGACAGGGGGCATTTATCGTGGCTACACCTTC. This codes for CASRGGTGGIYRGYTF.

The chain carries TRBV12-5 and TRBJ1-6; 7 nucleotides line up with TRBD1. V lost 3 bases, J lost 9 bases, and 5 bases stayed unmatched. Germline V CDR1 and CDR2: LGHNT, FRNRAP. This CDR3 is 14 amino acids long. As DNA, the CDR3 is TGTGCTAGTGGTTTAGGGGACAGACCTTCACCCCTCCACTTT. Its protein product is CASGLGDRPSPLHF.

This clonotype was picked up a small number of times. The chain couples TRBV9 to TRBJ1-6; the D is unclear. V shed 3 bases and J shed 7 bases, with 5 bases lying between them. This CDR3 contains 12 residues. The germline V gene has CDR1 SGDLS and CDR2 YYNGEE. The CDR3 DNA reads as TGTGCCAGCAGCGGTATAAATTCACCCCTCCACTTT. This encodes CASSGINSPLHF.

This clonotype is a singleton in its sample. The DNA of the CDR3 is TGTGCCAGCAGCCCCAGGACAGGGGGCTCGGGTTACTATGGCTACACCTTC. Translating gives CASSPRTGGSGYYGYTF. The V gene is TRBV7-2, the J gene TRBJ1-2; 11 bases align to TRBD1. V gave up 5 bases and J gave up 3 bases; unmatched junction bases: 11. Germline-derived CDR1 and CDR2 are SGHTA and FQGNSA. The CDR3 has 17 amino acids.

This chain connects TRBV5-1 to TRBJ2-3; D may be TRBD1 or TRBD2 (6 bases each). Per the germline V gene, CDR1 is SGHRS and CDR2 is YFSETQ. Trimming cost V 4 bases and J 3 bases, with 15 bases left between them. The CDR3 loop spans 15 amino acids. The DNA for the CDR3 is TGCGCCAGCAGCCCCGGGGGCCTAGGGACAGATACGCAGTATTTT. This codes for CASSPGGLGTDTQYF. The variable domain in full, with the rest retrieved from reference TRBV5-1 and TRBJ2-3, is KAGVTQTPRYLIKTRGQQVTLSCSPISGHRSVSWYQQTPGQGLQFLFEYFSETQRNKGNFPGRFSGRQFSNSRSEMNVSTLELGDSALYLCASSPGGLGTDTQYFGPGTRLTVL.

CDR3 in amino acids: CASSRGGGRSTDTQYF. The CDR3 DNA sequence: TGTGCCAGCAGCCGGGGTGGGGGACGAAGCACAGATACGCAGTATTTT. This chain connects TRBV3-1 to TRBJ2-3; the D call may be TRBD1 or TRBD2 (5 bases each). CDR1 is LGHDT, CDR2 YNNKEL, per germline (reference sequence). CDR3 size: 16 residues. V lost 4 bases and J lost 0, with 14 bases in between.

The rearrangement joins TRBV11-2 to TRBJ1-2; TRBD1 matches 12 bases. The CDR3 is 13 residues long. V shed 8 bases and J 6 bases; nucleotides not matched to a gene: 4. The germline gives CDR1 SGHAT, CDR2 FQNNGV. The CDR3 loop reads CASARDRGHGYTF. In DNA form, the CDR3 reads TGTGCCAGCGCTCGGGACAGGGGGCATGGCTACACCTTC. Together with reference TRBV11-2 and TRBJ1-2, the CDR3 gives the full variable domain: EAGVAQSPRYKIIEKRQSVAFWCNPISGHATLYWYQQILGQGPKLLIQFQNNGVVDDSQLPKDRFSAERLKGVDSTLKIQPAKLEDSAVYLCASARDRGHGYTFGSGTRLTVV.

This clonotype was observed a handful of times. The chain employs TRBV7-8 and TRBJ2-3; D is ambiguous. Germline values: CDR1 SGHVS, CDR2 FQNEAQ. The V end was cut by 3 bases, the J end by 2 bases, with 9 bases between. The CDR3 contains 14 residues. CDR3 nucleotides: TGTGCCAGCAGCTTTCGGCTCCCCACAGATACGCAGTATTTT. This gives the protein CASSFRLPTDTQYF.

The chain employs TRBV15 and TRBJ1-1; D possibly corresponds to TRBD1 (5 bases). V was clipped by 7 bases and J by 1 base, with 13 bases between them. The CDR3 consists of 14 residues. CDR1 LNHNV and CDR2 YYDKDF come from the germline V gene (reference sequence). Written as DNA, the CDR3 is TGTGCCACCATTCCGAAAAGGGGGAACACTGAAGCTTTCTTT. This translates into CATIPKRGNTEAFF.

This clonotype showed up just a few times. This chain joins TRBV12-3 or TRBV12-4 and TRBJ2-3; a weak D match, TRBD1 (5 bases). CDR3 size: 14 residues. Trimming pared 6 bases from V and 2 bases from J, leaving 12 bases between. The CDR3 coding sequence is TGTGCCAGCAGCCAACAGGTCCCCACAGATACGCAGTATTTT. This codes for CASSQQVPTDTQYF.

Here the CDR3 reads CASRTEGGGYTF. The CDR3 DNA is TGTGCCAGCAGGACTGAGGGCGGTGGCTACACCTTC. This chain links TRBV6-1 with TRBJ1-2, with unresolved D. The V end lost 6 bases, the J end lost 7 bases, and 12 bases lay between the germline ends. Germline V CDR1 and CDR2: MNHNS, SASEGT. The CDR3 has 12 residues.

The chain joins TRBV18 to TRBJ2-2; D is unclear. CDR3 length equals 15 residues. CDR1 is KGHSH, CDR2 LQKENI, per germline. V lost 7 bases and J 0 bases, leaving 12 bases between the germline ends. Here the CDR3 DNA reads TGTGCCAGCTTTACCATGGAGACGAACACCGGGGAGCTGTTTTTT. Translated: CASFTMETNTGELFF.

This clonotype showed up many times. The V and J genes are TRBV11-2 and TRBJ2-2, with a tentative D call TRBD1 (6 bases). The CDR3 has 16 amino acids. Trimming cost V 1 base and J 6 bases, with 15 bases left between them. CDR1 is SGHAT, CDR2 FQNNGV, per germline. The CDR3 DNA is TGTGCCAGCAGCTTAGGCACAGGGCGGGTTCCCGGGGAGCTGTTTTTT. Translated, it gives CASSLGTGRVPGELFF.

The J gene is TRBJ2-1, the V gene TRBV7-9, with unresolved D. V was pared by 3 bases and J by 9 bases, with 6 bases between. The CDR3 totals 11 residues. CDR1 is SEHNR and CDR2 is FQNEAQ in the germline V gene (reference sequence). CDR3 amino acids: CASSFISEQFF. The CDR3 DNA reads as TGTGCCAGCAGCTTTATTAGTGAGCAGTTCTTC.

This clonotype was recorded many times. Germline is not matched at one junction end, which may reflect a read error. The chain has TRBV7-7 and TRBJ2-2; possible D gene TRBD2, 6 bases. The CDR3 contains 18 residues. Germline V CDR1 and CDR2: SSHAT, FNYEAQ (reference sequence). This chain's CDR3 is CASSPDRRGLPQTGELFF. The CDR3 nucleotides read TGTGCTAGCAGCCCCGATCGCCGGGGACTCCCACAGACCGGGGAGCTGTTTTTT.

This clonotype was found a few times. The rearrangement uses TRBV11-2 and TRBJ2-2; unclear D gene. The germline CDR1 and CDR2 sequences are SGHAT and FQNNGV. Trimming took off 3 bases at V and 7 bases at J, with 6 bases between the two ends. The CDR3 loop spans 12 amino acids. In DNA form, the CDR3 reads TGTGCCAGCAGCTTTGAGAGCGGGGAGCTGTTTTTT. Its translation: CASSFESGELFF.

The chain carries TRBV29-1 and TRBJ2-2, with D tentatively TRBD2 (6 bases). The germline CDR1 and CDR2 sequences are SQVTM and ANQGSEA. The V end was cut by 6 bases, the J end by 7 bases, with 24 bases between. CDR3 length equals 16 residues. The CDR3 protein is CSVTTGWPGEDGELFF. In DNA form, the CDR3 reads TGCAGCGTCACCACCGGATGGCCGGGGGAGGACGGGGAGCTGTTTTTT.

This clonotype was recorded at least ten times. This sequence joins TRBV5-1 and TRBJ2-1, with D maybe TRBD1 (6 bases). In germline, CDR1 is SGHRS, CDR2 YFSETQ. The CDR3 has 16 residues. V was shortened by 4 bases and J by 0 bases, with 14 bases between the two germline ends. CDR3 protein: CASSPNQGRSYNEQFF. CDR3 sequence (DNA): TGCGCCAGCAGCCCGAATCAGGGGCGCTCCTACAATGAGCAGTTCTTC.

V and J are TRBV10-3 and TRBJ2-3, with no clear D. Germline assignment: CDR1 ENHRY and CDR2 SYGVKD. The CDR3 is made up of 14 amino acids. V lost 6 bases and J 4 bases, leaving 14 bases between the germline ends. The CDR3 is CAIRAGGGADTQYF. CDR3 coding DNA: TGTGCCATCAGAGCAGGTGGTGGGGCAGATACGCAGTATTTT.

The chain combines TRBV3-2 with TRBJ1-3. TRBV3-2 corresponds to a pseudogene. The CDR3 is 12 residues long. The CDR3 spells CATTESGNTIYF. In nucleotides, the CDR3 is TGTGCCACCACAGAATCTGGAAACACCATATATTTT.